Sequencing of this TCR beta chain was carried out in a study of beta chain features in type 1 diabetes. Across the study: Examination of sorted cells across all samples involved more than 85,000,000 cells. Notes on the study in general: Equally in patients and controls, shorter templates might have been favored by PCR. Shortening that was moderate but significant affected the TCRB CDR3s of Type 1 diabetes patients in all four CD4+ subsets.

Looked up from germline, CDR1 is SGHVS and CDR2 is FQNEAQ. The CDR3 totals 14 residues. After removal of 7 bases from V and 8 bases from J, the junction contained 5 bases not matched to a gene. The entirety of the isolated RNA underwent reverse transcription, so expressed TCRB transcripts were sequenced. Using immunoSEQ multiplex PCR, the repertoire was profiled, and TCRdb retains in-frame clones only, with some absent. The data hold about 340,000 clones, with roughly 8% observed a single time. On this clone: Its specificity is unknown.

The chain uses TRBV7-8 and TRBJ2-1; 13 positions match TRBD2. The sequence came from a young woman in good health. Sample: central memory CD4+ T cells from blood. In DNA, the CDR3 is TGTGCCAGCACGGCGGGACTAGCGGGACATGAGCAGTTCTTC. It encodes CASTAGLAGHEQFF.